This record covers a single T cell receptor beta chain. Its specificity is unknown. CDR3 length: 13 residues. In germline, CDR1 is ENHRY, CDR2 SYGVKD. The trim removed 6 bases at V and 1 base at J, leaving 0 bases unmatched. This record comes from a study of a mutant IDH1 vaccine in newly diagnosed glioma. Time point in this sample: week 47, end of study. Vaccination comprised doses that each held 300 ug of mutant IDH1 20-mer peptide, plus topical imiquimod. New WHO grade 3 or 4 IDH1-mutant, ATRX-lost astrocytomas were present in all donors. Measured with immunoSEQ multiplex PCR; TCRdb has only the in-frame clones, and not every one. The table has about 55,000 clones, less than 85% seen once.

This TCR was sampled from a woman in her thirties or forties with glioma. Some clones in this sample may be carry-over from other donors' samples. The sequencing used PBMCs, collected from a glioma patient whose treatment included an IDH1 peptide vaccine. This chain uses TRBV10-3 with TRBJ2-5; 9 positions agree with TRBD1. The CDR3 bases are TGTGCCATCAGGACAGGGGGCCAAGAGACCCAGTACTTC. Translated, it gives CAIRTGGQETQYF.